This entry lists 6 T cell receptor beta chains sequenced from one sample in a study of Ad26.COV2.S vaccination and SARS-CoV-2 variants. Generated by immunoSEQ multiplex PCR, the TCRdb table keeps only in-frame clones and is missing some. The data contain roughly 390,000 clones, about 85% of them singletons. As for treatment: some 19 received Ad26.COV2.S at low or high dose, single or two shots; 5 received placebo; per-sample allocation not given. Collection of the samples took place on day 63 after the first injection of vaccine or placebo. Material: peripheral blood, obtained in a trial of Ad26.COV2.S vaccine versus placebo. These receptor sequences come from a person aged 18-65 years who received the Ad26.COV2.S COVID-19 vaccine or a placebo.

The chain uses TRBV7-6 and TRBJ2-7, with 9 nucleotides matching TRBD1. The CDR3 is made up of 19 amino acids. The J segment lost 3 bases and the V segment lost 1 base, leaving 16 bases of the junction unmatched. The germline V gene encodes CDR1 SGHVS and CDR2 FNYEAQ. The CDR3 spells CASSLGGSRRGQGLYEQYF. CDR3 in DNA: TGTGCCAGCAGCTTAGGAGGGAGCCGTAGGGGACAGGGCCTCTACGAGCAGTACTTC.

The gene calls are TRBV10-3 and TRBJ2-3; D is unresolved. The V end was cut by 2 bases, the J end by 0 bases, with 6 bases between. The length of the CDR3 is 14 residues. Germline V lookup: CDR1 ENHRY, CDR2 SYGVKD. CDR3 coding DNA: TGTGCCATCAGTGAGAACCAAAGCACAGATACGCAGTATTTT. This sequence encodes CAISENQSTDTQYF.

The chain employs TRBV5-1 and TRBJ2-2, with D possibly being TRBD2 (6 bases). This CDR3 region has 13 residues. The germline CDR1 and CDR2 sequences are SGHRS and YFSETQ. Trimming stripped 4 bases from V and 7 bases from J, with 11 bases between. The CDR3 bases are TGCGCCAGCAGCCCGGGGGATAGCGGGGAGCTGTTTTTT. Translated, it gives CASSPGDSGELFF.

The chain has TRBV5-1 and TRBJ2-2; no clear D. The V and J ends lost 2 bases and 0 bases respectively, with 5 bases between them. The CDR3 extends over 14 amino acids. CDR1 SGHRS and CDR2 YFSETQ come from the germline V gene. CDR3 DNA sequence: TGCGCCAGCAGCTTAACAGCGAACACCGGGGAGCTGTTTTTT. This encodes CASSLTANTGELFF.

The CDR3 spells CASSVDGGDQPQHF. In DNA, the CDR3 is TGTGCCAGCAGCGTAGACGGGGGCGATCAGCCCCAGCATTTT. The V call is TRBV9, the J call TRBJ1-5; tentative D call: TRBD1 (6 bases). CDR1 SGDLS and CDR2 YYNGEE come from the germline V gene. The CDR3 has 14 residues. Trimming stripped 0 bases from V and 5 bases from J, with 9 bases between.

Points on this clone: Additional DNA sequences in this sample encode the identical CDR3. J is TRBJ2-2 and V is TRBV18, with a tentative D call TRBD1 (6 bases). The CDR3 covers 15 residues. V was pared by 3 bases and J by 0 bases, with 8 bases between. The germline gives CDR1 KGHSH, CDR2 LQKENI. CDR3 coding DNA: TGTGCCAGCTCACCTGACAGGACGAACACCGGGGAGCTGTTTTTT. It codes for CASSPDRTNTGELFF.